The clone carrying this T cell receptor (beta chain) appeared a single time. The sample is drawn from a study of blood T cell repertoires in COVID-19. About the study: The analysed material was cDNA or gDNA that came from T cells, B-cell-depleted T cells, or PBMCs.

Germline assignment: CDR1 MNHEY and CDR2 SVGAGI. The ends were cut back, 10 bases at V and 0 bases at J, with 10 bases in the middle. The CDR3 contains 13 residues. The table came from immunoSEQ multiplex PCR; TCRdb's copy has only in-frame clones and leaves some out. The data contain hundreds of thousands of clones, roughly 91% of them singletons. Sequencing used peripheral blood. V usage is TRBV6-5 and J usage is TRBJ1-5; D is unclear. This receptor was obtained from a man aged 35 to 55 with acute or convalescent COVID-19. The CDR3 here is CATRRNSNQPQHF. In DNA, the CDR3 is TGTGCCACCCGCAGGAATAGCAATCAGCCCCAGCATTTT.